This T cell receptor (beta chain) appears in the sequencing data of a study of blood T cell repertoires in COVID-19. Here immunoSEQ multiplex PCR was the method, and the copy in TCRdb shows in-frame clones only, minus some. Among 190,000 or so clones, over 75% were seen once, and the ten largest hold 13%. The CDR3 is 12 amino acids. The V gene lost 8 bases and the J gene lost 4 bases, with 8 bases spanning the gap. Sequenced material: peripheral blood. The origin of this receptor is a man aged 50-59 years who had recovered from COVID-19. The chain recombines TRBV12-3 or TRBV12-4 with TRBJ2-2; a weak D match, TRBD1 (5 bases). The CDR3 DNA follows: TGTGCCAGCCAGGGCCGCACCGGGGAGCTGTTTTTT. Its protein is CASQGRTGELFF.